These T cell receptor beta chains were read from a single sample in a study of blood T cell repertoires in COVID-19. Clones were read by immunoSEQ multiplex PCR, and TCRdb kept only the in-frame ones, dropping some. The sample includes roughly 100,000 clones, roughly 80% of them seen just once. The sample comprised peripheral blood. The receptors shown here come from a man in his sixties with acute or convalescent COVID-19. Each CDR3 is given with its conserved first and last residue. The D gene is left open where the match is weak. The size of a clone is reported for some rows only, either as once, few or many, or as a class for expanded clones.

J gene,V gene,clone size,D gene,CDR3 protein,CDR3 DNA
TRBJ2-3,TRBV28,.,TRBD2,CASSLARLAGVIDTQYF,TGTGCCAGCAGTTTAGCTAGACTAGCGGGAGTGATAGATACGCAGTATTTT
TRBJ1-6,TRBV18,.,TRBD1,CASSPTGTGNSPLHF,TGTGCCAGCTCCCCGACCGGGACAGGGAATTCACCCCTCCACTTT
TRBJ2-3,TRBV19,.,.,CASRTWGREGTDTQYF,TGTGCCAGTAGGACCTGGGGCAGGGAGGGCACAGATACGCAGTATTTT
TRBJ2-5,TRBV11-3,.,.,CASSLEQGQETQYF,TGTGCCAGCAGCTTAGAACAGGGACAAGAGACCCAGTACTTC
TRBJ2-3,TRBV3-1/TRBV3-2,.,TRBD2,CASSPLAGGGDTQYF,TGTGCCAGCAGTCCTCTAGCGGGGGGCGGGGATACGCAGTATTTT
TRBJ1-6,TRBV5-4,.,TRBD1,CASSEGQYSYNSPLHF,TGTGCCAGCAGCGAGGGACAGTACTCCTATAATTCACCCCTCCACTTT
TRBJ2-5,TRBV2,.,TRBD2,CASSERGSGSGFQETQYF,TGTGCCAGCAGTGAAAGGGGTTCGGGTAGCGGGTTCCAAGAGACCCAGTACTTC
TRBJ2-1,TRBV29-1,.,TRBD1,CSVIGQGQGEQFF,TGCAGCGTGATCGGACAGGGCCAGGGGGAGCAGTTCTTC
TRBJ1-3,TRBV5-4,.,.,CASSGQQGPGNTIYF,TGTGCCAGCAGCGGTCAACAGGGCCCTGGAAACACCATATATTTT
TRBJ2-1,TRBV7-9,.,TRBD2,CASSLNREGPHNEQFF,TGTGCCAGCAGCTTAAATCGGGAGGGCCCACACAATGAGCAGTTCTTC
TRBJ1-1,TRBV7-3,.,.,CASSLISVNTEAFF,TGTGCCAGCAGCTTAATCTCAGTAAACACTGAAGCTTTCTTT
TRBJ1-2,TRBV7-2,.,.,CASSLVGGSYGYTF,TGTGCCAGCAGCTTAGTAGGAGGGTCCTATGGCTACACCTTC
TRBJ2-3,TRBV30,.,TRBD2,CAWSDGTSGAIPSTDTQYF,TGTGCCTGGAGTGATGGGACTAGCGGGGCCATTCCTAGCACAGATACGCAGTATTTT
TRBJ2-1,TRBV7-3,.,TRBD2,CASSLSPQREGVF,TGTGCCAGCAGCTTAAGTCCCCAGCGGGAGGGGGTCTTC
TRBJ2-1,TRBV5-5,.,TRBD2,CASSRTSDDNEQFF,TGTGCCAGCAGCCGGACTAGCGATGACAATGAGCAGTTCTTC
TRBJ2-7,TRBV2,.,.,CASSGQARGEQYF,TGTGCCAGCAGTGGGCAAGCCAGGGGTGAGCAGTACTTC
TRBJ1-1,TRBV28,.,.,CASSHYPWTASTEAFF,TGTGCCAGCAGTCATTACCCCTGGACAGCGAGCACTGAAGCTTTCTTT
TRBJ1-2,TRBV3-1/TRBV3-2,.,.,CASSLSRDGYTF,TGTGCCAGCAGCCTATCGCGGGATGGCTACACCTTC
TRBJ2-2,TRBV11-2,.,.,CASSPSGTLNTGELFF,TGTGCCAGCAGCCCATCCGGGACACTTAACACCGGGGAGCTGTTTTTT
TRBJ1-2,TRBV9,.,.,CASSVGGHQPRANYGYTF,TGTGCCAGCAGCGTAGGGGGGCACCAACCTCGGGCTAACTATGGCTACACCTTC
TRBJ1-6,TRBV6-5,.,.,CASSYSGKTSSPLHF,TGTGCCAGCAGTTACTCTGGCAAAACTAGTTCACCCCTCCACTTT
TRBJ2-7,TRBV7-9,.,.,CASSFLATSYEQYF,TGTGCCAGCAGCTTCCTAGCAACCTCCTACGAGCAGTACTTC
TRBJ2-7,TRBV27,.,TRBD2,CASSLFGGGSYEQYF,TGTGCCAGCAGTTTATTCGGGGGGGGCTCCTACGAGCAGTACTTC
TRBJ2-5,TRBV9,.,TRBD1,CASSTDRAGGTQYF,TGTGCCAGCAGCACCGACAGGGCTGGGGGGACCCAGTACTTC
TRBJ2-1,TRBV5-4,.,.,CASRSDSYNEQFF,TGTGCCAGCAGATCGGACAGCTACAATGAGCAGTTCTTC
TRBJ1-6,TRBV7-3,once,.,CASSQGGAGYNSPLHF,TGTGCCAGCAGCCAAGGGGGAGCGGGATATAATTCACCCCTCCACTTT
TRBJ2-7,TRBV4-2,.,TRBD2,CASSQITGTSGGYEQCF,TGTGCCAGCAGCCAGATCACTGGGACTAGCGGAGGATACGAGCAGTGCTTC
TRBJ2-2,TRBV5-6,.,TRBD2,CASSRTGGLRTGELFF,TGTGCCAGCAGCAGGACGGGGGGGCTTCGGACCGGGGAGCTGTTTTTT
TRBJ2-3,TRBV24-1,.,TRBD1,CATSGSGGNTDTQYF,TGTGCCACCAGTGGGTCAGGGGGCAACACAGATACGCAGTATTTT
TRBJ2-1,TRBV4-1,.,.,CASSQDPGRVYNNEQFF,TGCGCCAGCAGCCAAGATCCGGGCAGGGTTTATAACAATGAGCAGTTCTTC
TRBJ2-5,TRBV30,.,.,CAWNSAETQYF,TGTGCCTGGAATTCTGCGGAGACCCAGTACTTC
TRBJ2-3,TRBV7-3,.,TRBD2,CASSGLAGGPGGTDTQYF,TGTGCCAGCAGTGGACTAGCGGGGGGGCCAGGGGGCACAGATACGCAGTATTTT
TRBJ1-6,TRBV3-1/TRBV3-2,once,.,CASSQGSAGNSPLHF,TGTGCCAGCAGCCAAGGTTCGGCGGGAAATTCACCCCTCCACTTT
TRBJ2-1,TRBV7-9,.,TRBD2,CASSLSSGSYNEQFF,TGTGCCAGCAGCCTGTCTAGCGGGAGTTACAATGAGCAGTTCTTC
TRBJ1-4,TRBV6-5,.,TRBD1,CASSYRGQGTNEKLFF,TGTGCCAGCAGTTACAGGGGACAGGGAACTAATGAAAAACTGTTTTTT
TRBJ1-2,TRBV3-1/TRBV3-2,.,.,CASSQDTGGLARLYGYTF,TGTGCCAGCAGCCAAGATACGGGGGGGCTCGCCCGTCTCTATGGCTACACCTTC
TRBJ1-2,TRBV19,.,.,CASSNGESYGYTF,TGTGCCAGTAGTAATGGAGAATCGTATGGCTACACCTTC
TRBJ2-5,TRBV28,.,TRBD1,CASSTFRDRRQETQYF,TGTGCCAGCAGCACTTTCCGGGACAGGCGTCAAGAGACCCAGTACTTC
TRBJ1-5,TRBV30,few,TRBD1,CAWSVGGGNEAQHF,TGTGCCTGGAGTGTAGGGGGCGGGAATGAGGCCCAGCATTTT
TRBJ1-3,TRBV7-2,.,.,CASSLNRAGGVSIYF,TGTGCCAGCAGCTTAAACCGGGCCGGAGGTGTTTCCATATATTTT
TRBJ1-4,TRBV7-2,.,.,CASSYFPGAATNEKLFF,TGTGCCAGCAGCTACTTCCCAGGGGCGGCAACTAATGAAAAACTGTTTTTT
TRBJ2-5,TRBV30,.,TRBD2,CAWSVRGGQETQYF,TGTGCCTGGAGTGTACGCGGGGGGCAGGAGACCCAGTACTTC
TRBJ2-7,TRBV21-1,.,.,CASSLQLLSHSYYEQYF,TGTGCCAGCAGCCTCCAACTGCTCTCTCACAGCTACTACGAGCAGTACTTC
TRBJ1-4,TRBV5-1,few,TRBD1,CASSLLGGTTNEKLFF,TGCGCCAGCAGCTTGTTAGGGGGCACAACTAATGAAAAACTGTTTTTT
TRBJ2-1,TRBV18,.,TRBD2,CASSPPLGTSGHNEQFF,TGTGCCAGCTCACCACCCCTGGGGACTAGCGGGCACAATGAGCAGTTCTTC
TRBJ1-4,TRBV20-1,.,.,CSASPTTNEKLFF,TGCAGTGCTAGTCCTACTACCAATGAAAAACTGTTTTTT
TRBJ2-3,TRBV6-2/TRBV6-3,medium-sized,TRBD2,CASSYLAGGSTDTQYF,TGTGCCAGCAGTTACTTAGCGGGAGGGAGCACAGATACGCAGTATTTT
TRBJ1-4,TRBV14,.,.,CASSQGHNEKLFF,TGTGCCAGCAGCCAGGGACATAATGAAAAACTGTTTTTT
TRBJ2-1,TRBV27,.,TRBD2,CASSPNSGLVLSNEQFF,TGTGCCAGCAGTCCGAATTCGGGACTAGTTCTCTCCAATGAGCAGTTCTTC
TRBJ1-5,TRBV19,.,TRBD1,CASSNTGQGVQPQHF,TGTGCCAGTAGTAATACAGGACAGGGGGTTCAGCCCCAGCATTTT
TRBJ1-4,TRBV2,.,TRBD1,CASSEAGQGVENEKLFF,TGTGCCAGCAGTGAAGCGGGACAGGGGGTGGAAAATGAAAAACTGTTTTTT
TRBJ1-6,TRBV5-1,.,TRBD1,CASSLAGTGRSPLHF,TGCGCCAGCAGCTTGGCAGGGACAGGGAGGTCACCCCTCCACTTT
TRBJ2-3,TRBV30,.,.,CAWSVSRHTDTQYF,TGTGCCTGGAGTGTCTCGAGGCACACAGATACGCAGTATTTT
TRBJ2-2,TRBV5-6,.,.,CASSRWAPGELFF,TGTGCCAGCAGCCGGTGGGCCCCCGGGGAGCTGTTTTTT
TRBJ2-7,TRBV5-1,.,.,CASSLDPGTPYEQYF,TGCGCCAGCAGCTTGGATCCGGGAACCCCCTACGAGCAGTACTTC
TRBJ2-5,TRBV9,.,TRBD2,CASSVGGGGYQETQYF,TGTGCCAGCAGCGTAGGTGGCGGGGGTTACCAAGAGACCCAGTACTTC
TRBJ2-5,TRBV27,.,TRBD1,CASSLATGQETQYF,TGTGCCAGCAGTTTAGCGACAGGGCAAGAGACCCAGTACTTC
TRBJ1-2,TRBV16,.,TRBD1,CASSPGQGFGYTF,TGTGCCAGCAGCCCGGGACAGGGGTTTGGCTACACCTTC
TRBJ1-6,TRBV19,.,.,CASSRNSANSPLHF,TGTGCCAGTTCCCGGAACAGTGCTAATTCACCCCTCCACTTT
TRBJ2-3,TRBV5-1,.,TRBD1,CASKYGTASTDTQYF,TGCGCCAGCAAGTACGGGACAGCTAGCACAGATACGCAGTATTTT